Below, 5 T cell receptor beta chains from the same sample are listed, as sequenced in a study of blood T cell repertoires in COVID-19. Here immunoSEQ multiplex PCR was the method, and the copy in TCRdb shows in-frame clones only, minus some. Altogether some 210,000 clones are present, 84% being singletons, with the ten largest covering about a fifth. Sequenced input: peripheral blood. These receptors were taken from a human donor in a cohort sampled during active COVID-19.

The chain carries TRBV7-9 and TRBJ2-5; no definite D call. Germline-derived CDR1 and CDR2 are SEHNR and FQNEAQ (reference sequence). V gave up 2 bases and J gave up 2 bases, with 9 bases separating them. The CDR3 has 14 residues. The CDR3: CASSLISTQETQYF. The CDR3 DNA is TGTGCCAGCAGCTTAATCTCCACACAAGAGACCCAGTACTTC.

This sequence joins TRBV6-6 and TRBJ1-1; D not resolved. Trimming took off 2 bases at V and 2 bases at J, with 12 bases between the two ends. Germline values: CDR1 MNHNY, CDR2 SVGAGI (reference sequence). The CDR3 totals 15 residues. The CDR3: CASSYGSRVNTEAFF. DNA of the CDR3: TGTGCCAGCAGTTACGGTAGCAGAGTAAACACTGAAGCTTTCTTT.

The chain uses TRBV7-2 and TRBJ1-6, with D perhaps matching TRBD1 (5 bases). V gave up 3 bases and J gave up 8 bases, with 11 bases separating them. Germline CDR1 SGHTA, CDR2 FQGNSA. The CDR3 has 14 residues. The CDR3 DNA follows: TGTGCCAGCAGCTTCGACAGAAGCTATTCACCCCTCCACTTT. It translates to CASSFDRSYSPLHF. The whole variable domain, remainder taken from reference TRBV7-2 and TRBJ1-6, is GAGVSQSPSNKVTEKGKDVELRCDPISGHTALYWYRQSLGQGLEFLIYFQGNSAPDKSGLPSDRFSAERTGGSVSTLTIQRTQQEDSAVYLCASSFDRSYSPLHFGNGTRLTVT.

The rearrangement links TRBV5-1 to TRBJ2-5, with D perhaps matching TRBD1 (6 bases). The CDR3 is 15 amino acids. Deletions cut 2 bases from V and 5 bases from J, with 16 bases between. Looked up from germline, CDR1 is SGHRS and CDR2 is YFSETQ. CDR3 amino acids: CASSFEGLGAETQYF. The CDR3 bases are TGCGCCAGCAGCTTCGAGGGTTTGGGGGCCGAGACCCAGTACTTC.

The chain links TRBV12-3 or TRBV12-4 to TRBJ2-4, with D uncertain. The CDR3 is 12 amino acids. V was shortened by 8 bases and J by 5 bases, with 10 bases between the two germline ends. The CDR3 DNA reads TGTGCCAGCGGAGTGTTGGAAAACATTCAGTACTTC. Residues: CASGVLENIQYF.